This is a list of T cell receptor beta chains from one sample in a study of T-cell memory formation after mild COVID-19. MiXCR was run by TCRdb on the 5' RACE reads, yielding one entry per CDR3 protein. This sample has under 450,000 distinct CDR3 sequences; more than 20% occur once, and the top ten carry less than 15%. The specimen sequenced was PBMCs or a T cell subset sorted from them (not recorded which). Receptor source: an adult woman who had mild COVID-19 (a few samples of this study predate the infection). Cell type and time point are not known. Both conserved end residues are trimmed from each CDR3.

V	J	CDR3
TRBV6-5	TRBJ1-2	ASTTGRGYT
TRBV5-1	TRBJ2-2	ASSFIAGKNTGELF
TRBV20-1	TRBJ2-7	SASDLGQGLTYEQY
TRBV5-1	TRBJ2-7	ASRPSLQTPYEQY
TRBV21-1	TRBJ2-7	ASSIKAALSYEQY
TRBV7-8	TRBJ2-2	ASSLRDTVENTGELF
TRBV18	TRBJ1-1	ASSHGQGLNTEAF
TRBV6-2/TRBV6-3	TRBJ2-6	ASSYDVNSSGANVLT
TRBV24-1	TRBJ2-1	ATSDPGQEQF
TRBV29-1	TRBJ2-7	SVTGTGALSSSYEQY
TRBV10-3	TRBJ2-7	AISPPGAGGEQY
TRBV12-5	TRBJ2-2	ASERREGRWTGELF
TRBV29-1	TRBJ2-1	SELSSSYNEQF
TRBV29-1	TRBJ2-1	STDRGGIQYSEQF
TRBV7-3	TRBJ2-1	ASSLKGGTSSYNEQF
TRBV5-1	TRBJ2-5	ASSLEVVTGQETQY
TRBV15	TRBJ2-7	ATSNRDSYEQY
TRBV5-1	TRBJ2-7	ASSLAGTGTYEQY
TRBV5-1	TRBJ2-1	ASSPGTQNNEQF
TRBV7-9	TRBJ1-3	ASERATGNTIY
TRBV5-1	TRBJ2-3	ASGPGPPDTDTQY
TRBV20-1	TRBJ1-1	SASSFGPTVEAF
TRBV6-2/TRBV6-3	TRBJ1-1	ASSYSYGHPNTEAF
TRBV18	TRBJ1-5	ASSSRDRDNQPQH
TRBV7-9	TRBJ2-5	ASSLAPRAETQY
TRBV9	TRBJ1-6	ASSVGTAFSPLH
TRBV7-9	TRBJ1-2	ASSNGNYGYT
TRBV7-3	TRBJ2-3	ASSLGSNAVGTDTQY
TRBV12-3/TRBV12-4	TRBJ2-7	ASGTSGSSYEQY
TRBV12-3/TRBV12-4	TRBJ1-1	ASSIRTGGTEAF
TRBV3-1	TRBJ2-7	ASSQRGGAEQY
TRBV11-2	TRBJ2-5	ASSLTPTQY
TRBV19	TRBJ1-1	ASKETGGPDTTEAF
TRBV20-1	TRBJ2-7	SARRPGQDYEQY
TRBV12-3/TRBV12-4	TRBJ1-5	ASSLQGAESPQH
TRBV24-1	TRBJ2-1	ATSYPTSGTNEQF
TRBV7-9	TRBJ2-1	ASSLGQVNEQF
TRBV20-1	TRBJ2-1	SAGTTDLSSYNEQF
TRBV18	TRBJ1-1	ASSLRAQGTEAF
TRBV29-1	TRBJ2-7	SVEGGTGQFNEQY
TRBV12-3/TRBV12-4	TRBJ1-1	ASSHGGGKITEAF
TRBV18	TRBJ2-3	ASSPGRQGGTDTQY
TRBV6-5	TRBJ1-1	ASSPLGGQTEAF
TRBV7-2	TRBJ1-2	ASSLDRYGYT
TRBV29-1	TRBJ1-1	SVDYRTANTEAF
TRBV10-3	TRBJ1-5	AISESRTGDRPQH
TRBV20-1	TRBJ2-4	SALEGPENIQY